The 22 T cell receptor beta chains listed next were all sequenced from one sample in a study of T-cell memory formation after mild COVID-19. TCRdb itself ran the 5' RACE reads through MiXCR, one entry per CDR3 protein. The sample has 400,000 to 500,000 distinct CDR3 sequences; about a sixth are singletons. The sample comprised PBMCs or a T cell subset sorted from them (not recorded which). Receptors originate from a man between 18 and 35 years old who had mild COVID-19 (a few samples of this study predate the infection). Cell type and time point are not known.

The chain recombines TRBV7-9 with TRBJ1-1; D remains unclear. CDR3 length equals 15 residues. Trimming removed 1 base from V and 1 base from J, with 10 bases in between. CDR1 and CDR2 from the germline V gene are SEHNR and FQNEAQ (reference sequence). The CDR3 here is CASSLGDWRNTEAFF. DNA of the CDR3: TGTGCCAGCAGCTTAGGCGACTGGAGGAACACTGAAGCTTTCTTT.

This sequence joins TRBV2 and TRBJ2-1; D gene uncertain. This CDR3 region has 11 residues. Germline CDR1 reads SNHLY; CDR2 reads FYNNEI. The V gene lost 3 bases and the J gene lost 7 bases, with 4 bases spanning the gap. In nucleotides, the CDR3 is TGTGCCAGCAGTGAGCTAAATGAGCAGTTCTTC. Translating gives CASSELNEQFF.

The CDR3 sequence: CASSPTVAKNIQYF. CDR3 in DNA: TGTGCCAGCAGCCCGACAGTAGCCAAAAACATTCAGTACTTC. The chain carries TRBV27 and TRBJ2-4, with D perhaps matching TRBD1 (5 bases). The CDR3 contains 14 residues. CDR1 and CDR2 from the germline V gene are MNHEY and SMNVEV (reference sequence). V shed 6 bases and J shed 0 bases, with 9 bases lying between them.

This clonotype was picked up many times. This chain uses TRBV4-2 with TRBJ2-2; D unclear. The CDR3 extends over 13 amino acids. With 1 base removed from V and 6 bases from J, the gap between germline ends came to 6 bases. CDR1 LGHNA and CDR2 YNFKEQ come from the germline V gene. CDR3 nucleotide sequence: TGTGCCAGCAGCCAAGTAGGGTCCGGGGAGCTGTTTTTT. This gives the protein CASSQVGSGELFF.

This clonotype was detected only a few times. This chain connects TRBV5-1 to TRBJ2-3; 7 positions agree with TRBD1. CDR1 and CDR2 (germline): SGHRS, YFSETQ. The CDR3 extends over 14 amino acids. The junction had 6 bases not matched to a gene; V was cut back by 4 bases and J by 4 bases. CDR3 DNA sequence: TGCGCCAGCAGCCCCATTCAGGGGGCAGATACGCAGTATTTT. Protein sequence: CASSPIQGADTQYF.

Only a few counts were recorded for this clonotype. This rearrangement joins TRBV3-1 to TRBJ1-2; D remains ambiguous. Trimming left V 1 base short and J 2 bases short, with 11 bases between. Germline CDR1 LGHDT, CDR2 YNNKEL (reference sequence). The CDR3 loop spans 15 amino acids. CDR3 sequence: CASSQVGRPNYGYTF. Written as DNA, the CDR3 is TGTGCCAGCAGCCAAGTCGGCAGGCCGAACTATGGCTACACCTTC.

The J gene is TRBJ2-7, the V gene TRBV4-2; D gene ambiguous. Trimming left V 4 bases short and J 2 bases short, with 12 bases between. The CDR3 has 14 amino acids. CDR1 is LGHNA, CDR2 YNFKEQ, per germline. CDR3 in DNA: TGTGCCAGCAGCCCCGACCCCGGCCCCTACGAGCAGTACTTC. Its protein product is CASSPDPGPYEQYF.

The chain combines TRBV20-1 with TRBJ1-5; D remains ambiguous. Germline CDR1 reads DFQATT; CDR2 reads SNEGSKA (reference sequence). V gave up 5 bases and J gave up 7 bases, with 15 bases separating them. The CDR3 sequence is 13 residues long. The CDR3 here is CSAGGRAGQPQHF. The CDR3 DNA sequence: TGCAGTGCTGGAGGGAGGGCGGGCCAGCCCCAGCATTTT.

This clonotype was recorded a few times. V and J are TRBV15 and TRBJ2-3; a weak D match, TRBD1 (5 bases). Germline V gene sequence: CDR1 LNHNV, CDR2 YYDKDF (reference sequence). This CDR3 contains 17 residues. V lost 1 base, J lost 0 bases, and 14 bases lay in between. CDR3: CATSRVSPTASTDTQYF. The CDR3 DNA reads as TGTGCCACCAGCAGAGTAAGTCCGACAGCTAGCACAGATACGCAGTATTTT.

The sample holds a few counts of this clonotype. The chain joins TRBV5-1 to TRBJ2-3; TRBD1 might be the D (5 bases). The germline CDR1 and CDR2 sequences are SGHRS and YFSETQ. V was shortened by 4 bases and J by 0 bases, with 12 bases between the two germline ends. The CDR3 contains 15 residues. The chain's CDR3 is CASSRWGGSTDTQYF. The CDR3 DNA follows: TGCGCCAGCAGCCGTTGGGGCGGTAGCACAGATACGCAGTATTTT. The whole variable domain, filled in from reference TRBV5-1 and TRBJ2-3, reads KAGVTQTPRYLIKTRGQQVTLSCSPISGHRSVSWYQQTPGQGLQFLFEYFSETQRNKGNFPGRFSGRQFSNSRSEMNVSTLELGDSALYLCASSRWGGSTDTQYFGPGTRLTVL.

Ten or more counts support this clonotype. The J gene is TRBJ2-3, the V gene TRBV20-1, with D perhaps matching TRBD1 (7 bases). There are 15 residues in the CDR3. In germline, CDR1 is DFQATT, CDR2 SNEGSKA (reference sequence). V shed 0 bases and J shed 4 bases, with 14 bases lying between them. This CDR3 reads CSARDGPRGADTQYF. CDR3 nucleotide sequence: TGCAGTGCTAGAGATGGGCCCAGGGGGGCAGATACGCAGTATTTT.

In this sample, this clonotype turned up a few times. This chain links TRBV3-1 with TRBJ1-1; a possible D gene is TRBD1 (5 bases). Deletions cut 5 bases from V and 6 bases from J, with 10 bases between. The CDR3 has 12 amino acids. Germline V gene lookup returns CDR1 LGHDT and CDR2 YNNKEL (reference sequence). The CDR3 DNA reads TGTGCCAGCAGCACCGGGACGCCTGAAGCTTTCTTT. Protein sequence: CASSTGTPEAFF.

This clonotype has a handful of counts. This chain connects TRBV15 to TRBJ2-6; no clear D. V was trimmed by 1 base and J by 4 bases, leaving 8 bases between them. Germline CDR1 reads LNHNV; CDR2 reads YYDKDF (reference sequence). CDR3 size: 15 residues. CDR3: CATSRGSRGANVLTF. For the CDR3, the DNA is TGTGCCACCAGCAGAGGGAGCAGAGGGGCCAACGTCCTGACTTTC.

J is TRBJ2-5 and V is TRBV4-3; no clear D. The V and J ends lost 4 bases and 0 bases respectively, with 6 bases between them. The CDR3 contains 13 residues. Germline CDR1 is LGHNA and CDR2 is YSLEER. The CDR3, as DNA: TGCGCCAGCAGCCTATGGCACCAAGAGACCCAGTACTTC. Amino acid sequence: CASSLWHQETQYF.

The sample holds a few counts of this clonotype. CDR3 residues: CASSWDGEDNGYTF. The CDR3 DNA sequence: TGTGCCAGCAGTTGGGACGGTGAGGATAATGGCTACACCTTC. The chain joins TRBV6-5 to TRBJ1-2; possible D gene TRBD1, 5 bases. The CDR3 covers 14 residues. Trimming pared 4 bases from V and 6 bases from J, leaving 15 bases between. Germline V lookup: CDR1 MNHEY, CDR2 SVGAGI.

The chain couples TRBV20-1 to TRBJ2-7, with a weak D call TRBD2 (5 bases). The germline V gene encodes CDR1 DFQATT and CDR2 SNEGSKA (reference sequence). The CDR3 covers 13 residues. The chain's CDR3 is CSGLEASSYEQYV. The CDR3 DNA reads as TGCAGCGGCTTGGAGGCCAGCTCCTACGAGCAGTACGTC.

This chain joins TRBV7-3 and TRBJ1-1; D may be TRBD1 (5 bases). This CDR3 has 14 residues. Germline V gives CDR1 SGHTA, CDR2 FQGTGA. Trimming stripped 5 bases from V and 5 bases from J, with 15 bases between. For the CDR3, the DNA is TGTGCCAGCAGCCCAACGGGGGGAACGACTGAAGCTTTCTTT. Translation gives CASSPTGGTTEAFF.

The rearrangement joins TRBV20-1 to TRBJ2-5; D remains unclear. CDR1 DFQATT and CDR2 SNEGSKA come from the germline V gene (reference sequence). V dropped 1 base and J dropped 4 bases, with 13 bases sitting between them. CDR3 length: 14 amino acids. CDR3 amino acids: CSARVVGSRETQYF. As DNA, the CDR3 is TGCAGTGCTAGAGTAGTAGGGTCTCGAGAGACCCAGTACTTC.

This clonotype has just a few counts. V usage is TRBV5-1 and J usage is TRBJ1-2, with D unresolved. V lost 6 bases and J 2 bases, leaving 11 bases between the germline ends. The CDR3 covers 13 residues. Germline V lookup: CDR1 SGHRS, CDR2 YFSETQ. CDR3 DNA: TGCGCCAGCAATCCCTCCCAGAACTATGGCTACACCTTC. Amino acids: CASNPSQNYGYTF.

The rearrangement joins TRBV6-5 to TRBJ2-4; D unclear. The V and J ends lost 6 bases and 6 bases respectively, with 18 bases between them. The CDR3 extends over 15 amino acids. Germline V gene sequence: CDR1 MNHEY, CDR2 SVGAGI. The CDR3: CASSSWPDGTNIQYF. CDR3 bases: TGTGCCAGCAGCTCCTGGCCTGACGGAACAAACATTCAGTACTTC.

The chain is built from TRBV15 and TRBJ1-5; D ambiguous. Trimming removed 1 base at V and 0 bases at J, with 7 bases between. The CDR3 sequence is 15 residues long. Germline V lookup: CDR1 LNHNV, CDR2 YYDKDF (reference sequence). CDR3 DNA sequence: TGTGCCACCAGCAGAGTATTGGATAGCAATCAGCCCCAGCATTTT. Protein: CATSRVLDSNQPQHF.

The chain recombines TRBV4-3 with TRBJ1-6; D ambiguous. The CDR3 is 14 amino acids. The germline V gene has CDR1 LGHNA and CDR2 YSLEER. V lost 4 bases to trimming and J lost 0 bases, with 4 bases between them. In nucleotides, the CDR3 is TGCGCCAGCAGCCGCGACTCCTATAATTCACCCCTCCACTTT. As protein: CASSRDSYNSPLHF.